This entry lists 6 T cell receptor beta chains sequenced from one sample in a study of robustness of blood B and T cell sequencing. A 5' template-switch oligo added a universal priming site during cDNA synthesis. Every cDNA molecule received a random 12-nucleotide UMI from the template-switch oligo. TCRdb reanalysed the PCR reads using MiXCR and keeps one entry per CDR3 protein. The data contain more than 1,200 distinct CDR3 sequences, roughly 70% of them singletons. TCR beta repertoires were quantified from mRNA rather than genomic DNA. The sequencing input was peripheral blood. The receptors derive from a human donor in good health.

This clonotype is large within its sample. For the CDR3, the DNA is TGTGCCAGCAGCTTGGGTCCCCTCGAGTCTGGGGCCAACGTCCTGACTTTC. Amino acid sequence: CASSLGPLESGANVLTF. V gene TRBV5-5 combines with J gene TRBJ2-6; D gene ambiguous. In germline, CDR1 is SGHKS, CDR2 YYEKEE (reference sequence). V was cut by 0 bases and J by 1 base, with 11 bases left in between. This CDR3 comprises 17 residues. Full variable domain (rest looked up from reference TRBV5-5 and TRBJ2-6): DAGVTQSPTHLIKTRGQQVTLRCSPISGHKSVSWYQQVLGQGPQFIFQYYEKEERGRGNFPDRFSARQFPNYSSELNVNALLLGDSALYLCASSLGPLESGANVLTFGAGSRLTVL.

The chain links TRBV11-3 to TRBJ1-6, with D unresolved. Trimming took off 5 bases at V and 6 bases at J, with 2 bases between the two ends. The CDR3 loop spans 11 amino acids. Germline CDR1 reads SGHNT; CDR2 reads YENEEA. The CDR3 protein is CASSLNSPLHF. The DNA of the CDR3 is TGTGCCAGCAGCCTTAATTCACCCCTCCACTTT.

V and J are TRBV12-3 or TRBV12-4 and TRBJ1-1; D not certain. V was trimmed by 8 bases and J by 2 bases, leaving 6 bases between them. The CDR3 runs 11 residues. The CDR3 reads CASEGNTEAFF. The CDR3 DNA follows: TGTGCCAGCGAGGGAAACACTGAAGCTTTCTTT.

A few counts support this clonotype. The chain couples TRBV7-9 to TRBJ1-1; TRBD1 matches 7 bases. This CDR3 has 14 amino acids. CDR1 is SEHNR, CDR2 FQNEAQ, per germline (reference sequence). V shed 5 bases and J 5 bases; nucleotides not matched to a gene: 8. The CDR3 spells CASSALQGRTEAFF. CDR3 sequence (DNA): TGTGCCAGCAGCGCTTTACAGGGGAGGACTGAAGCTTTCTTT.

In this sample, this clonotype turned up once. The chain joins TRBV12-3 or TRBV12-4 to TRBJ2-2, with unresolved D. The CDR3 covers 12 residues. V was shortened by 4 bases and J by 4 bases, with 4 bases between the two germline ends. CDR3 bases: TGTGCCAGCAGTTATAGCACCGGGGAGCTGTTTTTT. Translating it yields CASSYSTGELFF.

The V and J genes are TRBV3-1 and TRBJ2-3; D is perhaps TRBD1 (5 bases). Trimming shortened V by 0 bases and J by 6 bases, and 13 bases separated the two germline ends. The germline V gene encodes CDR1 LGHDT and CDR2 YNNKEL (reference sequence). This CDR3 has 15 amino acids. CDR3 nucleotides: TGTGCCAGCAGCCAAGACCGCCTGGGGCCTGATACGCAGTATTTT. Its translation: CASSQDRLGPDTQYF.